This T cell receptor beta chain originates from a study of cytomegalovirus exposure and HLA in healthy donors. The PCR made use of 60 Vbeta and 13 Jbeta primers. The data were produced by immunoSEQ multiplex PCR, yet TCRdb's version contains in-frame clones alone and is incomplete. This sample carries about 48,000 clones, with around 5.6% going to the ten biggest clones. Between the trimmed V and J ends, which lost 0 bases and 0 bases, there was a span of 12 bases. The CDR3 runs to 17 residues. Germline V CDR1 and CDR2: MGHRA, YSYEKL. The sequenced sample was PBMCs. The clonotype originates from a male donor in good health and CMV-seropositive. The chain links TRBV4-1 to TRBJ1-5; no clear D. The CDR3 sequence: CASSQDPTGYSNQPQHF. CDR3 nucleotide sequence: TGCGCCAGCAGCCAAGATCCTACGGGGTATAGCAATCAGCCCCAGCATTTT.